Sequencing of this T cell receptor beta chain was carried out in a study of blood T cell repertoires in COVID-19. Sequenced by immunoSEQ multiplex PCR; TCRdb stores in-frame clones only, minus some. Here the sample spans fewer than 110,000 clones, 85% to 95% being singletons. The sample taken for sequencing was peripheral blood. The sequence was collected from a man aged 50 to 60 with active COVID-19.

CDR3 DNA sequence: TGTGCCAGCAGTTTGGAGGAGGCGAATTCACCCCTCCACTTT. Translating it yields CASSLEEANSPLHF. V gene TRBV28 combines with J gene TRBJ1-6; D gene uncertain. Trimming left V 3 bases short and J 7 bases short, with 10 bases between. Germline CDR1 is MDHEN and CDR2 is SYDVKM. There are 14 residues in the CDR3.